This TCR beta chain derives from a study of blood T cell repertoires in COVID-19 (dated by TCRdb to 2020 to 2022). About the study as a whole: The collaborator samples originated in the United States, Italy and Spain and spanned the acute and convalescent phases of COVID-19. The samples were drawn from the first 160 participants of the ongoing ImmuneRACE study and from about 1,200 subjects provided by 6 global collaborators. The repertoires were released in a freely available public database intended as a resource for research on the immune response to SARS-CoV-2. Where HLA class I and class II types were available, the types were taken from metadata supplied by the sample provider, not from assay-based typing. The prospective study material was composed of cDNA or gDNA derived from T cells, B-cell-depleted T cells, or PBMCs. Sample metadata almost always included a de-identified subject ID, COVID-19 status, age in years and sex. Deeply sampled blood TCRbeta repertoires from subjects exposed to, actively infected with, or recovered from COVID-19 were included in the dataset.

The immunoSEQ Assay, a bias-controlled multiplex PCR, was used to amplify TCRbeta CDR3 regions from genomic DNA. The authors' analysis ran thus. The number of nucleated cells in each sample was estimated from the amplification of reference gene primers within the assay. Sequence reads were collapsed and filtered to measure the absolute abundance of every unique TCRbeta CDR3 rearrangement. For each sample, productive Simpson clonality was calculated by taking the square root of Simpson's diversity index across productive rearrangements. TCRdb retrieved this table from immuneACCESS and kept in-frame rearrangements only. Not all clones are present; in checked studies, unresolved V genes account for under half, and no reason is known for the remainder. Clone size and the V and J calls come from that table; the DNA yielded D and trimming. This sample holds 450,000 to 500,000 clones; 75% to 90% were observed only once. Jointly, the top ten make up approximately 2.9% of the sample.

The germline V gene (reference sequence) sets CDR1 to SEHNR and CDR2 to FQNEAQ. The CDR3 goes from the cysteine to the phenylalanine over 12 residues. The only DNA kept is the CDR3, 36 bases in frame from the first base. Relative to germline, V is 10 bases shorter and J is 0 bases shorter, with 9 bases between their ends. General findings and caveats noted by the study authors: The amount of clinical and demographic metadata varied by source and participant and was provided uncurated.

On this clone itself: The specificity of this receptor is unknown. Base qualities were left out, and no much larger clone turns up one base away.

Whole blood was collected in K2EDTA tubes by collaborating institutions according to the institutions' own protocols. Collaborator samples were shipped for TCRbeta analysis as frozen whole blood, isolated PBMCs, or DNA extracted from either sample type. Sequences were obtained from peripheral blood. Recombination linked TRBV7-9 to TRBJ1-1; no confident D gene assignment can be made. The TCR originated in a human donor in a cohort sampled during active COVID-19. In nucleotides, the sequence is TGTGCCACTGGGGAGCTGAACACTGAAGCTTTCTTT. It codes for CATGELNTEAFF.